Listed below are T cell receptor beta chains from one sample, sequenced in a study of T cell changes during pregnancy in multiple sclerosis. Method: immunoSEQ multiplex PCR; TCRdb's copy keeps in-frame clones and lacks some. The repertoire has roughly 80,000 clones, roughly 91% of them found once; the top ten carry 0.9% to 1.2%. Specimen: peripheral blood, collected in the first trimester of pregnancy. The receptor set was obtained from a female donor with multiple sclerosis, enrolled in a pregnancy study. Both conserved end residues are part of each CDR3. A D gene is named only where the DNA matches it firmly. Some rows have no size entry. The others give once, few or many, or a class for an expanded clone.

v_call,clone_size,d_call,j_call,cdr3_aa,cdr3_nt
TRBV12-5,-,-,TRBJ2-3,CASAQGGPTDTQYF,TGTGCTAGTGCCCAGGGGGGCCCCACAGATACGCAGTATTTT
TRBV7-9,-,TRBD2,TRBJ2-3,CASSPRTSGDTDTQYF,TGTGCCAGCAGCCCTCGGACTAGCGGGGACACAGATACGCAGTATTTT
TRBV6-1,-,-,TRBJ1-5,CASSGGQISNQPQHF,TGTGCCAGCAGTGGAGGACAGATTAGCAATCAGCCCCAGCATTTT
TRBV6-1,-,-,TRBJ1-6,CASSESIPPSSYNSPLHF,TGTGCCAGCAGTGAATCGATCCCACCGAGCTCCTATAATTCACCCCTCCACTTT
TRBV2,-,-,TRBJ2-4,CASTLDTFAKNIQYF,TGTGCCAGCACCTTAGACACGTTTGCCAAAAACATTCAGTACTTC
TRBV9,-,TRBD1,TRBJ2-4,CASSTTGVDIQYF,TGTGCCAGCAGCACGACAGGGGTGGACATTCAGTACTTC
TRBV10-1,-,-,TRBJ1-1,CASSPSPPTGSTEAFF,TGCGCCAGCAGTCCGAGTCCGCCAACAGGGAGCACTGAAGCTTTCTTT
TRBV2,-,TRBD2,TRBJ2-1,CASSPFGGTRGREQFF,TGTGCCAGCAGTCCATTCGGGGGGACTAGGGGACGTGAGCAGTTCTTC
TRBV4-3,-,-,TRBJ1-2,CASSVQGSYGYTF,TGCGCCAGCAGCGTCCAGGGTTCTTACGGCTACACCTTC
TRBV7-2,-,TRBD2,TRBJ2-1,CASSQSAGGRGEQFF,TGTGCCAGCAGCCAAAGCGCGGGGGGGCGGGGTGAGCAGTTCTTC
TRBV9,-,-,TRBJ1-2,CASSVAGAGNYGYTF,TGTGCCAGCAGCGTAGCCGGGGCGGGAAACTATGGCTACACCTTC
TRBV5-1,-,-,TRBJ2-1,CASSLGGAGGRNEQFF,TGCGCCAGTTCCCTTGGGGGGGCAGGGGGCAGAAATGAGCAGTTCTTC
TRBV7-2,-,-,TRBJ2-7,CASSLIATNSYEQYF,TGTGCCAGCAGCTTAATAGCGACGAACTCCTACGAGCAGTACTTC
TRBV5-5,-,-,TRBJ2-1,CASSSPSSYNEQFF,TGTGCCAGCAGCTCACCGAGCTCCTACAATGAGCAGTTCTTC
TRBV5-1,-,-,TRBJ1-1,CASSLVSGPNTEAFF,TGCGCCAGCAGCTTGGTTTCAGGGCCAAACACTGAAGCTTTCTTT
TRBV5-8,-,-,TRBJ1-2,CASSLDVTGFYGYTF,TGTGCCAGCAGCTTGGATGTTACAGGATTCTATGGCTACACCTTC
TRBV5-1,-,-,TRBJ2-5,CASSLAGSQETQYF,TGCGCCAGCAGCTTAGCAGGTTCACAAGAGACCCAGTACTTC
TRBV6-5,-,-,TRBJ2-5,CASSEQGGEETQYF,TGTGCCAGCAGTGAACAGGGTGGTGAGGAGACCCAGTACTTC
TRBV27,once,-,TRBJ2-1,CATAGRRRFEDEQFF,TGTGCCACCGCGGGACGGAGAAGATTTGAAGATGAGCAGTTCTTC
TRBV9,-,TRBD2,TRBJ2-5,CASSASLGRGTQETQYF,TGTGCCAGCAGCGCGAGCCTTGGGCGGGGGACCCAAGAGACCCAGTACTTC
TRBV29-1,-,-,TRBJ1-2,CSVDQGTGYTF,TGCAGCGTTGATCAGGGAACTGGCTACACCTTC
TRBV5-1,-,-,TRBJ2-6,CASSLIGSGANVLTF,TGCGCCAGCAGCTTAATCGGCTCTGGGGCCAACGTCCTGACTTTC
TRBV20-1,-,-,TRBJ2-7,CSARFRYEQYF,TGCAGTGCTAGATTCCGGTACGAGCAGTACTTC
TRBV7-8,-,TRBD2,TRBJ2-1,CASSHRLAGSYNEQFF,TGTGCCAGCAGCCACCGACTAGCGGGCTCCTACAATGAGCAGTTCTTC
TRBV5-1,-,-,TRBJ1-6,CASSLTGDYNSPLHF,TGCGCCAGCAGCTTAACGGGGGATTATAATTCACCCCTCCACTTT
TRBV4-3,-,-,TRBJ1-1,CASSQEDSQNTEAFF,TGCGCCAGCAGCCAAGAAGACAGCCAGAACACTGAAGCTTTCTTT
TRBV15,once,-,TRBJ1-2,CATSRQDRNYGYTF,TGTGCCACCAGCAGACAGGACAGAAACTATGGCTACACCTTC
TRBV18,-,-,TRBJ2-7,CASSPPSSYEQYF,TGTGCCAGCTCACCACCCTCCTCCTACGAGCAGTACTTC
TRBV18,-,-,TRBJ1-1,CASSPVRNTEAFF,TGTGCCAGCTCACCTGTTAGGAACACTGAAGCTTTCTTT
TRBV30,-,TRBD2,TRBJ2-3,CAWFKGRELDTQYF,TGTGCCTGGTTTAAAGGGCGGGAGTTGGATACGCAGTATTTT
TRBV9,-,-,TRBJ2-7,CASSDGPQQAEPFYEQYF,TGTGCCAGCAGCGATGGGCCCCAGCAGGCCGAGCCGTTCTACGAGCAGTACTTC
TRBV4-2,-,TRBD1,TRBJ1-2,CASSQETGGSNYGYTF,TGTGCCAGCAGCCAAGAAACAGGGGGCTCTAACTATGGCTACACCTTC
TRBV2,-,TRBD1,TRBJ2-2,CASSVLQGAGELFF,TGTGCCAGCAGTGTTCTCCAGGGGGCCGGGGAGCTGTTTTTT
TRBV7-9,-,TRBD1,TRBJ2-3,CASSLGTGRSQYF,TGTGCCAGCAGCTTAGGGACAGGTCGATCGCAGTATTTT
TRBV10-3,-,-,TRBJ1-2,CAIQGGTERVYTF,TGTGCCATCCAGGGTGGGACTGAGCGCGTCTACACCTTC
TRBV18,-,TRBD1,TRBJ1-1,CASSLLNPGTGGPRFSAFF,TGTGCCAGCTCACTACTAAACCCCGGGACAGGGGGCCCCCGGTTCTCGGCTTTCTTT
TRBV29-1,-,TRBD1,TRBJ2-7,CSVLTGTSYEQYF,TGCAGCGTTCTGACAGGGACCTCCTACGAGCAGTACTTC